This T cell receptor (beta chain) came from a study of cytotoxic CD8 clonotypes in ibrutinib-treated CLL (TCRdb year 2021). Some background on the complete study: The cohort was composed of around twelve relapsed/refractory and around 15 treatment-naive patients; IGHV unmutated status was identified in roughly 17 patients. Responses were partial in approximately 24 patients and complete in 2; after median 68 months follow-up, around 15 stayed in remission and some twelve progressed. Cryopreserved peripheral blood mononuclear cells were obtained before treatment, at response, and at either sustained remission or disease progression. An average of about 250,000 productive templates and 94,082 productive rearrangements was obtained per sample. Longitudinal samples were obtainable from about 30% of the roughly 90 participants in the trial. Response samples were taken after a median of roughly eleven months on treatment, ranging from roughly 6 to 36 months. Every remission and progressive disease sample was obtained while ibrutinib was still being received by the patients.

Each clonotype received, on average, 10x coverage in deep resolution sequencing performed on a MiSeq, where the target depth lay between 1 in 1 million and 1 in 200,000 T cells. TCR beta libraries were generated with the immunoSEQ hsTCRB Kit. As for how the authors treated the data: ImmunoSEQ Data Assistant and ImmunoSEQ Analyzer were used for data analysis, and V, D and J genes were assigned according to IMGT definitions. Clonality, which ranges from 0 to 1, was calculated as one minus the normalized Shannon entropy of productive rearrangement frequencies. Only overrepresented clonotypes making up at least 0.05% of each patient's repertoire were included in the public clonotype analysis. About twelve repertoires from age-matched healthy donors, obtained from immuneACCESS, served as clonality controls. TCRdb took over this immuneACCESS table, retaining in-frame rearrangements with V and J assigned. Such tables are incomplete; in checked studies, under half of the missing clones stem from an unresolved V gene, and the remainder is unexplained. The V and J calls and the clone size are those of that table, but D and trimming were determined from the DNA. This sample has some 200,000 clones in its table, and approximately 79% of those were observed once. The ten largest account for 11% of the sample.

The time point label here, explained by the study, means: approximately twelve months on ibrutinib. For TCR beta library preparation, about 2.1 micrograms of genomic DNA were extracted from the cryopreserved PBMCs. Longitudinal blood samples from CLL patients on ibrutinib monotherapy were analyzed using high-throughput TCR beta sequencing. The patients were enrolled in a single-center, open-label phase 2 trial of ibrutinib monotherapy. On this clone: The antigen it recognizes is unknown. Base-call qualities are not available, and no considerably larger clone is one nucleotide away.

Study-level results and caveats: Public clonotypes were rare and either contracted or stayed stable during treatment, and the rise in clonality at ibrutinib response reflected the expansion of private clonotypes. Clonality rose at ibrutinib response, remained stable during sustained remission, and dropped back toward baseline at progression. Baseline clonality was found to be higher than that of age-matched healthy donors and was strongly correlated with circulating CD8+ T-cell counts. Sampling times were not matched between sustained-remission and progressing patients, and lymph node repertoires were not studied.

This clonotype was sampled from a human donor with chronic lymphocytic leukemia. The source material was PBMCs, sampled after 12 months of ibrutinib treatment.

At the DNA level, the sequence is TGTGCCAGCAGTCTCATAGCGGGAGCTGATCTCGTGGTGGAGCAGTTCTTC. Its protein is CASSLIAGADLVVEQFF. Recombination connected TRBV28 to TRBJ2-1; the junction holds 9 bases that match TRBD2. The CDR3 contains 17 residues, cysteine and phenylalanine counted. Only CDR3 DNA is held: 51 bases, read in frame from base 1. Trimming takes 5 bases off V and 10 bases off J; junction bases not matched to a gene: 18. Sequences MDHEN (CDR1) and SYDVKM (CDR2) are obtained from the germline V gene.